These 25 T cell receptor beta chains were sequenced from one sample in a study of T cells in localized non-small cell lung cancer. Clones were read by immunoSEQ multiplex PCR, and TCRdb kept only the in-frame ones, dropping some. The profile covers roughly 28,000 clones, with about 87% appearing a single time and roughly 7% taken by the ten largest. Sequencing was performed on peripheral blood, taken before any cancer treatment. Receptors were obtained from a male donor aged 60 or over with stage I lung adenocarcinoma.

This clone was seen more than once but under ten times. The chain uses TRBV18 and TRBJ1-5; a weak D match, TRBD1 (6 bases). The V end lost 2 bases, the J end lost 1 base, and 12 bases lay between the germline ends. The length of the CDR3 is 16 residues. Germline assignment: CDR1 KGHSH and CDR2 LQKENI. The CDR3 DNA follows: TGTGCCAGCTCACCAAGAGCAGGGGAGAGCAATCAGCCCCAGCATTTT. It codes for CASSPRAGESNQPQHF.

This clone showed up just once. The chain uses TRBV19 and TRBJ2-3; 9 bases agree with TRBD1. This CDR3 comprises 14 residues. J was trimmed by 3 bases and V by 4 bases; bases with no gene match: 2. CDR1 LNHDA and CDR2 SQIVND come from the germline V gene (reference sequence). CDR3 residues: CASSNGQGTDTQYF. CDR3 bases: TGTGCCAGTAGTAATGGACAGGGGACAGATACGCAGTATTTT.

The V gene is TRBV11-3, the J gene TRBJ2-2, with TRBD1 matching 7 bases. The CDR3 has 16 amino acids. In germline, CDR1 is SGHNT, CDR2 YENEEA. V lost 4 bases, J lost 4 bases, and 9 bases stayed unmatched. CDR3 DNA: TGTGCCAGCAGCTCCCCGACAGGGCGGACCACCGGGGAGCTGTTTTTT. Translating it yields CASSSPTGRTTGELFF.

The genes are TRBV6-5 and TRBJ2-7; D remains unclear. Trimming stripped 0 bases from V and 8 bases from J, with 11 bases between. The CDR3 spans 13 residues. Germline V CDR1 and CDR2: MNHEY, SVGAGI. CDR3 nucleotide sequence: TGTGCCAGCAGTTACTCGATCTATTACAAGCAGTACTTC. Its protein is CASSYSIYYKQYF.

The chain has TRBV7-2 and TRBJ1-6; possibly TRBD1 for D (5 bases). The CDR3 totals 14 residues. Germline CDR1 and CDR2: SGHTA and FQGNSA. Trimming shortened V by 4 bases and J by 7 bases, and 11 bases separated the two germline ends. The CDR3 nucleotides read TGTGCCAGCAGCTCCAAGGGGCCAAATTCACCCCTCCACTTT. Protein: CASSSKGPNSPLHF.

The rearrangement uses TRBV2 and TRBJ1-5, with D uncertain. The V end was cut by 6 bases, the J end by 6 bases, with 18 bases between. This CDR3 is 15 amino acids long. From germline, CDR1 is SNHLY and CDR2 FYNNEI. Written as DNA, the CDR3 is TGTGCCAGCAGGATTTCAGGTTCCAATGGTCAGCCCCAGCATTTT. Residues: CASRISGSNGQPQHF.

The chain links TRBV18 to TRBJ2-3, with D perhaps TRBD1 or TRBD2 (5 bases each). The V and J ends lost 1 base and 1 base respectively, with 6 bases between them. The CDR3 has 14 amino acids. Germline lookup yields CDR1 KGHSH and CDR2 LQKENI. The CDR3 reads CASSPLGGTDTQYF. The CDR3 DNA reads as TGTGCCAGCTCACCACTGGGGGGCACAGATACGCAGTATTTT.

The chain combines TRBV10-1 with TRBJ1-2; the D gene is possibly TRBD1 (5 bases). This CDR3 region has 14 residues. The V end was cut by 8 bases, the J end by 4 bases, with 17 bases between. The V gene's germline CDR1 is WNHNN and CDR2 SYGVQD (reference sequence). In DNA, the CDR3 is TGCGCCAGCGGGAGCCAGGGTAAGGGCTATGGCTACACCTTC. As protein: CASGSQGKGYGYTF.

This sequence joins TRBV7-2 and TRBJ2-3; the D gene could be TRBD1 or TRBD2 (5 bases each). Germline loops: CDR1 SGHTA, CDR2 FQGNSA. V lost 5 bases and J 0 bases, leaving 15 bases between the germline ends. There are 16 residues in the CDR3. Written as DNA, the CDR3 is TGTGCCAGCAGCGCGCTGTCGGGACGGAGCACAGATACGCAGTATTTT. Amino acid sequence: CASSALSGRSTDTQYF.

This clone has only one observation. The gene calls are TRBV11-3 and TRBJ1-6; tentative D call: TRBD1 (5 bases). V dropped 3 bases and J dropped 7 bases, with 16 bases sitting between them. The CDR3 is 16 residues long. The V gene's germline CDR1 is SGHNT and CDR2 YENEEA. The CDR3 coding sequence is TGTGCCAGCAGCTTGGACACGGGCCCAGGGAATTCACCCCTCCACTTT. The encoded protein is CASSLDTGPGNSPLHF.

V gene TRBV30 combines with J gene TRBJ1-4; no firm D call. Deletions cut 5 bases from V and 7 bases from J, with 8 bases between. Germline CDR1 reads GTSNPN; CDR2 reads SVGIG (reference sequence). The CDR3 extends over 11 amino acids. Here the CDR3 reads CAWEEGEKLFF. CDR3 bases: TGTGCCTGGGAGGAGGGTGAAAAACTGTTTTTT.

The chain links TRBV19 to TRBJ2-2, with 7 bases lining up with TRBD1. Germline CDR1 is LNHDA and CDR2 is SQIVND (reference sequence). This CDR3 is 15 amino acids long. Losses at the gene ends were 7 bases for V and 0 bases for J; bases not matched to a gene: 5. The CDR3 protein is CASNWQGANTGELFF. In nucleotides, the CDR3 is TGTGCCAGTAACTGGCAGGGGGCGAACACCGGGGAGCTGTTTTTT.

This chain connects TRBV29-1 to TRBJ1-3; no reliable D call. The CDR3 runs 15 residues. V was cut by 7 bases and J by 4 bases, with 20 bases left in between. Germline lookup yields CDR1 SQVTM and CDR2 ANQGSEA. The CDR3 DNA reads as TGCAGCGCATCAGGAGCTCTTGGTCCGGGAAACACCATATATTTT. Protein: CSASGALGPGNTIYF.

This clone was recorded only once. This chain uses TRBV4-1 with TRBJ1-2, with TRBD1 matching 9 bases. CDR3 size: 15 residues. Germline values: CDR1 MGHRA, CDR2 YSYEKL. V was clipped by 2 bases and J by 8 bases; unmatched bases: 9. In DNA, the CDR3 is TGCGCCAGCAGCCAATGGGGACAGGGAAGGGAGGGCTACACCTTC. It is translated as CASSQWGQGREGYTF.

The CDR3 reads CASTIQGTTNEKLFF. The CDR3 coding sequence is TGTGCCAGCACTATACAGGGTACAACTAATGAAAAACTGTTTTTT. The V gene is TRBV2, the J gene TRBJ1-4; the D gene is possibly TRBD1 (6 bases). Between the trimmed V and J ends, which lost 7 bases and 0 bases, there was a span of 12 bases. The CDR3 loop spans 15 amino acids. Germline assignment: CDR1 SNHLY and CDR2 FYNNEI.

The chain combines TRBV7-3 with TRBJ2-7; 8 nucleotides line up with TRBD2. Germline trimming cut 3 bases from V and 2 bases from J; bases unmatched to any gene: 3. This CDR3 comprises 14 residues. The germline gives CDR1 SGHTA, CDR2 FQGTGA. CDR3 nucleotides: TGTGCCAGCAGCTTGACTAGCGCTCCCTACGAGCAGTACTTC. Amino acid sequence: CASSLTSAPYEQYF.

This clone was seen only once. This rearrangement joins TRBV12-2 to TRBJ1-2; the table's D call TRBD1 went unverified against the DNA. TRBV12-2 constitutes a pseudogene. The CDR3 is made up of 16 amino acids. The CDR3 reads CASRLTLRDREAGYTF. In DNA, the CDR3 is TGTGCAAGTCGCTTAACTCTCCGGGACAGGGAGGCTGGCTACACCTTC.

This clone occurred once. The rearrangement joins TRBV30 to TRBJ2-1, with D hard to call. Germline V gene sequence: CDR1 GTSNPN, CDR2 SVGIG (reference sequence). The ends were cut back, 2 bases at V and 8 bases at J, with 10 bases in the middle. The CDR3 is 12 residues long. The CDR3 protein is CAWSKIRDEQFF. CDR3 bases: TGTGCCTGGAGTAAGATAAGGGATGAGCAGTTCTTC.

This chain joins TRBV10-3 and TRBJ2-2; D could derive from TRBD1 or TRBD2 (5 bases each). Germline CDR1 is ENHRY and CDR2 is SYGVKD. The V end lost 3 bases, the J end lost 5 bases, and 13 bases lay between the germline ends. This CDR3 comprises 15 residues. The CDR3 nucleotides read TGTGCCATCAGTGATTTGGGGCGCGGGACCGGGGAGCTGTTTTTT. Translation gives CAISDLGRGTGELFF.

The CDR3 protein is CASSLYRRESRPSPLHF. CDR3 in DNA: TGTGCCAGCAGCCTTTACAGGAGGGAATCTCGTCCTTCACCCCTCCACTTT. The J gene is TRBJ1-6, the V gene TRBV5-6, with a possible D match to TRBD1 (5 bases). Germline V lookup: CDR1 SGHDT, CDR2 YYEEEE. Deletions cut 4 bases from V and 9 bases from J, with 23 bases between. CDR3 size: 17 residues.

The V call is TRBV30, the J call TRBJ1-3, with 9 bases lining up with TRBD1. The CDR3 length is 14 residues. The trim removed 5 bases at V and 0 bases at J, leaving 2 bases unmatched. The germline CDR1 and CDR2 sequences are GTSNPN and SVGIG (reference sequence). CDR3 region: CAWGQGNSGNTIYF. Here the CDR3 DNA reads TGTGCCTGGGGACAGGGGAACTCTGGAAACACCATATATTTT. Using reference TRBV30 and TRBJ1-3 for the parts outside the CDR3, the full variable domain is SQTIHQWPATLVQPVGSPLSLECTVEGTSNPNLYWYRQAAGRGLQLLFYSVGIGQISSEVPQNLSASRPQDRQFILSSKKLLLSDSGFYLCAWGQGNSGNTIYFGEGSWLTVV.

The CDR3 DNA reads TGCGCCAGCAGCCCCGGACCGGCCCTTGACTATGGCTACACCTTC. Amino acid sequence: CASSPGPALDYGYTF. The gene calls are TRBV5-1 and TRBJ1-2, with D unclear. V was pared by 4 bases and J by 3 bases, with 16 bases between. Germline V gene sequence: CDR1 SGHRS, CDR2 YFSETQ. This CDR3 region has 15 residues.

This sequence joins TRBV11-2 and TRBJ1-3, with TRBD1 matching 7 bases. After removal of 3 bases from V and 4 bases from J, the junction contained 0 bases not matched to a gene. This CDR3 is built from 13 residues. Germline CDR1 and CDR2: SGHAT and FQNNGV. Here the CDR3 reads CASSLGQGNTIYF. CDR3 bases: TGTGCCAGCAGCTTGGGACAGGGAAACACCATATATTTT.

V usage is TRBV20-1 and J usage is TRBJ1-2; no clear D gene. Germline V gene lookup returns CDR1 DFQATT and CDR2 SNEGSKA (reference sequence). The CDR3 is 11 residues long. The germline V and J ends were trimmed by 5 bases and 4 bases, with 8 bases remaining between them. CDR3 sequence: CSAPIRYGYTF. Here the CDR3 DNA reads TGCAGTGCTCCCATCCGCTATGGCTACACCTTC.

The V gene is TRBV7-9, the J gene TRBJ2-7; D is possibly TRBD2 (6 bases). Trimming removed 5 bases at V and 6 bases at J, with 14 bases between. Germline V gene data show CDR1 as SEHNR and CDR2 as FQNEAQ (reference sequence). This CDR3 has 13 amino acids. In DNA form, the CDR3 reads TGTGCCAGCAGCCCGCGGGGCGCTACCGAGCAGTACTTC. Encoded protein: CASSPRGATEQYF.